The rows below give T cell receptor beta chains drawn from one sample of a study of T-cell memory formation after mild COVID-19. One entry per CDR3 protein results from TCRdb running MiXCR on the 5' RACE reads. Of 450,000 to 650,000 distinct CDR3 sequences detected, just over 20% appear once; the ten largest clones hold roughly an eighth. The sample comprised PBMCs or a T cell subset sorted from them (not recorded which). The receptor set was obtained from an adult woman who had mild COVID-19 (a few samples of this study predate the infection). Cell type and time point are not known. CDR3s include the opening cysteine and the closing phenylalanine or tryptophan. Each record gives: CDR3 DNA, CDR3 protein, clone size, CDR3 length, V gene, D gene, J gene. A D gene is named only where the DNA matches it firmly. Not every row has a clone size; where given, it reads once, few, many or a size class.

CDR3nt: TGCAGTGCCTCGGGACAGGGAGGCTACAATGAGCAGTTCTTC
CDR3aa: CSASGQGGYNEQFF
abundance: .
len: 14
v_gene: TRBV20-1
d_gene: TRBD1
j_gene: TRBJ2-1

CDR3nt: TGTGCCAGCAGACGAGGGGGCGGGAGCACCGGGGAGCTGTTTTTT
CDR3aa: CASRRGGGSTGELFF
abundance: few
len: 15
v_gene: TRBV6-2/TRBV6-3
d_gene: .
j_gene: TRBJ2-2

CDR3nt: TGTGCCAGCAGCTTAGAGACTACAGGGTACAATGAGCAGTTCTTC
CDR3aa: CASSLETTGYNEQFF
abundance: .
len: 15
v_gene: TRBV11-3
d_gene: .
j_gene: TRBJ2-1

CDR3nt: TGTGCCAGCAGTACCGGGACTAGTGCAGAGACCCAGTACTTC
CDR3aa: CASSTGTSAETQYF
abundance: .
len: 14
v_gene: TRBV6-2/TRBV6-3
d_gene: TRBD2
j_gene: TRBJ2-5

CDR3nt: TGTGCCAGCAGCGCCGAGCGGGGGAGCACAGATACGCAGTATTTT
CDR3aa: CASSAERGSTDTQYF
abundance: once
len: 15
v_gene: TRBV9
d_gene: TRBD2
j_gene: TRBJ2-3

CDR3nt: TGTGCCAGCGCTACAGGGCTGGAGACCCAGTACTTC
CDR3aa: CASATGLETQYF
abundance: .
len: 12
v_gene: TRBV28
d_gene: .
j_gene: TRBJ2-5

CDR3nt: TGTGCCAGCAGCTTAGGGATCATATCCTCTGGGGCCAACGTCCTGACTTTC
CDR3aa: CASSLGIISSGANVLTF
abundance: .
len: 17
v_gene: TRBV7-9
d_gene: .
j_gene: TRBJ2-6

CDR3nt: TGTGCCAGCAGTGAGCGGGGTTGGGACACCGGGGAGCTGTTTTTT
CDR3aa: CASSERGWDTGELFF
abundance: many
len: 15
v_gene: TRBV2
d_gene: .
j_gene: TRBJ2-2

CDR3nt: TGTGCCAGCAGTTTATCGCCCGACAGGGCGGTCTACGAGCAGTACTTC
CDR3aa: CASSLSPDRAVYEQYF
abundance: .
len: 16
v_gene: TRBV27
d_gene: TRBD1
j_gene: TRBJ2-7

CDR3nt: TGTGCCAGCAGTTTTGAGGTAAACTCCTACGAGCAGTACTTC
CDR3aa: CASSFEVNSYEQYF
abundance: .
len: 14
v_gene: TRBV12-3/TRBV12-4
d_gene: .
j_gene: TRBJ2-7

CDR3nt: TGTGCCAGCAGCTGGGGGGATGGGCGTAGCACCGGGGAGCTGTTTTTT
CDR3aa: CASSWGDGRSTGELFF
abundance: few
len: 16
v_gene: TRBV5-4
d_gene: .
j_gene: TRBJ2-2

CDR3nt: TGCAGTGCTAGAGAACGAGCGGGGGGGAACACCGGGGAGCTGTTTTTT
CDR3aa: CSARERAGGNTGELFF
abundance: few
len: 16
v_gene: TRBV20-1
d_gene: TRBD2
j_gene: TRBJ2-2

CDR3nt: TGTGCCAGCAGCTTTGATTCAGGGCCACAGTACTTC
CDR3aa: CASSFDSGPQYF
abundance: .
len: 12
v_gene: TRBV7-9
d_gene: .
j_gene: TRBJ2-7

CDR3nt: TGCAGCGTTGAGAAAACTGGGACGTCTAACACTGAAGCTTTCTTT
CDR3aa: CSVEKTGTSNTEAFF
abundance: few
len: 15
v_gene: TRBV29-1
d_gene: .
j_gene: TRBJ1-1

CDR3nt: TGTGCCAGCGATCAGGCGGGACTAGCGGCAGATACGCAGTATTTT
CDR3aa: CASDQAGLAADTQYF
abundance: few
len: 15
v_gene: TRBV7-9
d_gene: TRBD2
j_gene: TRBJ2-3

CDR3nt: TGCGCCAGCAGCCAAGAATCGGCACAGGGGGGCTACGAGCAGTACTTC
CDR3aa: CASSQESAQGGYEQYF
abundance: .
len: 16
v_gene: TRBV4-1
d_gene: TRBD1
j_gene: TRBJ2-7

CDR3nt: TGTGCCAGCAGCTTGGATCCTGGACAGGAAAACGGGGAGCTGTTTTTT
CDR3aa: CASSLDPGQENGELFF
abundance: .
len: 16
v_gene: TRBV5-6
d_gene: TRBD1
j_gene: TRBJ2-2

CDR3nt: TGCAGCGTGAGGGCATTGAGGAGATCGAACTATGGCTACACCTTC
CDR3aa: CSVRALRRSNYGYTF
abundance: few
len: 15
v_gene: TRBV29-1
d_gene: .
j_gene: TRBJ1-2

CDR3nt: TGTGCCAGCTCACGAGGACAGGTCCCCTACGAGCAGTACTTC
CDR3aa: CASSRGQVPYEQYF
abundance: .
len: 14
v_gene: TRBV18
d_gene: TRBD1
j_gene: TRBJ2-7

CDR3nt: TGTGCCAGCAGTGTGTCCAGGGGTCTCTATGGCTACACCTTC
CDR3aa: CASSVSRGLYGYTF
abundance: .
len: 14
v_gene: TRBV2
d_gene: .
j_gene: TRBJ1-2

CDR3nt: TGTGCCAGCAGCCAAGATCCTGGGGACAATGAGCAGTTCTTC
CDR3aa: CASSQDPGDNEQFF
abundance: .
len: 14
v_gene: TRBV14
d_gene: .
j_gene: TRBJ2-1

CDR3nt: TGTGCCAGCAGCCCCCGGGCAAGGGGGTGGGTCACTGAAGCTTTCTTT
CDR3aa: CASSPRARGWVTEAFF
abundance: .
len: 16
v_gene: TRBV13
d_gene: .
j_gene: TRBJ1-1

CDR3nt: TGTGCCAGCAGCCTTTCAATGATGAACACTGAAGCTTTCTTT
CDR3aa: CASSLSMMNTEAFF
abundance: .
len: 14
v_gene: TRBV14
d_gene: .
j_gene: TRBJ1-1

CDR3nt: TGTGCCAGCAGCCCACCGTGGGGGGACGGCCGCTACGAGCAGTACTTC
CDR3aa: CASSPPWGDGRYEQYF
abundance: .
len: 16
v_gene: TRBV7-8
d_gene: .
j_gene: TRBJ2-7

CDR3nt: TGTGCCAGCAGCGTGAGCAGGGCCCGGGAGACCCAGTACTTC
CDR3aa: CASSVSRARETQYF
abundance: few
len: 14
v_gene: TRBV7-6
d_gene: .
j_gene: TRBJ2-5

CDR3nt: TGCAGCGTTGAAGACTTAAGCCATGGCTACACCTTC
CDR3aa: CSVEDLSHGYTF
abundance: few
len: 12
v_gene: TRBV29-1
d_gene: .
j_gene: TRBJ1-2

CDR3nt: TGCGCCAGCAGGCCGTTAGACAGTCGATCGCCGCAAAACACTGAAGCTTTCTTT
CDR3aa: CASRPLDSRSPQNTEAFF
abundance: .
len: 18
v_gene: TRBV5-1
d_gene: .
j_gene: TRBJ1-1

CDR3nt: TGTGCCAGCAGTCTCCTGACGGCGGGCTACGAGCAGTACTTC
CDR3aa: CASSLLTAGYEQYF
abundance: few
len: 14
v_gene: TRBV12-3/TRBV12-4
d_gene: .
j_gene: TRBJ2-7

CDR3nt: TGTGCCAGCAGCCAGATAGCGGGTGGGCACACAGATACGCAGTATTTT
CDR3aa: CASSQIAGGHTDTQYF
abundance: few
len: 16
v_gene: TRBV7-9
d_gene: TRBD2
j_gene: TRBJ2-3

CDR3nt: TGCGCCAGCAGCTTGGACAGAGTATCAACCGGGGAGCTGTTTTTT
CDR3aa: CASSLDRVSTGELFF
abundance: few
len: 15
v_gene: TRBV5-1
d_gene: .
j_gene: TRBJ2-2

CDR3nt: TGTGCCAGCAGCCCCGGGACCGTGGACGACGAGCAGTACTTC
CDR3aa: CASSPGTVDDEQYF
abundance: .
len: 14
v_gene: TRBV7-8
d_gene: .
j_gene: TRBJ2-7

CDR3nt: TGTGCCAGCAGCAATCACAGGGTTGGCTACACCTTC
CDR3aa: CASSNHRVGYTF
abundance: few
len: 12
v_gene: TRBV14
d_gene: .
j_gene: TRBJ1-2

CDR3nt: TGCGCCAGCAGCCAACCACTAGAGGGACAGGGAGACTCTAGCACAGATACGCAGTATTTT
CDR3aa: CASSQPLEGQGDSSTDTQYF
abundance: .
len: 20
v_gene: TRBV4-1
d_gene: TRBD1
j_gene: TRBJ2-3

CDR3nt: TGTGCCAGCACGGAGGATCTCCACGAGCAGTACTTC
CDR3aa: CASTEDLHEQYF
abundance: .
len: 12
v_gene: TRBV2
d_gene: .
j_gene: TRBJ2-7

CDR3nt: TGTGCCAGCAGCTTAGAAGGTACAGGGAGAGATACGCAGTATTTT
CDR3aa: CASSLEGTGRDTQYF
abundance: few
len: 15
v_gene: TRBV11-2
d_gene: .
j_gene: TRBJ2-3

CDR3nt: TGTGCCAGCAGTGAAGCGTTCCTTAGCAGAGAGACCCAGTACTTC
CDR3aa: CASSEAFLSRETQYF
abundance: .
len: 15
v_gene: TRBV6-1
d_gene: .
j_gene: TRBJ2-5

CDR3nt: TGTGCCAGCAGTGTTCGGGAGAAGAATGAGCAGTTCTTC
CDR3aa: CASSVREKNEQFF
abundance: once
len: 13
v_gene: TRBV2
d_gene: .
j_gene: TRBJ2-1

CDR3nt: TGTGCCAGCAGCTTAGTATCCGGGACAGGCACCTACGAGCAGTACTTC
CDR3aa: CASSLVSGTGTYEQYF
abundance: few
len: 16
v_gene: TRBV11-3
d_gene: TRBD1
j_gene: TRBJ2-7